This TCR beta chain was sequenced during a study of blood T cell repertoires in COVID-19. CDR3 size: 15 residues. Germline CDR1 and CDR2: LGHDT and YNNKEL (reference sequence). J lost 5 bases, V lost 2 bases, and 8 bases had no gene match. This table comes from immunoSEQ multiplex PCR, and its TCRdb copy is limited to in-frame clones, with some not included. The table shows roughly 190,000 clones, with roughly 76% occurring only once. The clonotype comes from a woman between 50 and 59 years old with active or convalescent COVID-19. The V call is TRBV3-1 (or the pseudogene TRBV3-2), the J call TRBJ1-1, with 7 bases fitting TRBD1. Sequenced sample: peripheral blood. CDR3 nucleotides: TGTGCCAGCAGCCAACTTCTTCAGGGGGTGACTGAAGCTTTCTTT. This encodes CASSQLLQGVTEAFF.